The subject of this entry is one T cell receptor (beta chain). The sample holds a few counts of this clonotype. Its binding antigen is unknown. The sample holds no much larger clone one base away, and base qualities are not on file. From cysteine to phenylalanine, the CDR3 is 16 amino acids long. Just the 48-base CDR3 DNA is kept, in frame starting at base 1. V is cut back by 2 bases and J by 2 bases, with 6 bases in the junction unmatched. The data are from a study of blood T cells in healthy people across ages (dated by TCRdb to between 2014 and 2016). Describing the broader study: In model experiments, roughly one uniquely barcoded TCR beta cDNA molecule per two T cells was captured by template switching. Age-related changes in TCR beta repertoire diversity were measured in the study by deep sequencing normalized with unique cDNA molecular identifiers. The donors were divided into four age groups: young (average around 17 years), middle-aged (around 41), aged (about 62) and long-lived (around 87). To avoid experimental bias, donors of different ages were randomly spread across the sequencing lanes. The study analyzed two additional independent replicas of 1 million unique cDNA reads from the same blood draw for two donors, one aged 18 to 29 and one aged 80 or older. Broader findings and caveats from the paper: A strong correlation was found between observed TCR beta diversity and the percentage of naive T cells measured by flow cytometry. Compared with the aged group, the long-lived group had more naive CD4+ T cells, fewer expanded clones and increased TCR diversity, a pattern suggesting age selection. Because profiling used bulk unsorted PBMCs, naive and antigen-experienced compartments could not be compared conclusively. Total diversity estimates from one million sequenced T cells were considered lower bounds and underestimates. As age increased, observed TCR beta diversity per million T cells dropped in a roughly linear way, and a significant reduction was already evident by age roughly 36. Because the CMV infection status of the donors was unknown, age-related changes in expanded clonotypes may potentially have been confounded.

Systemically healthy Caucasian individuals from Russia, over 30 in total and aged about 6 to 90 years, were included as donors. Each donor gave 8 to 10 milliliters of peripheral blood, drawn into EDTA-treated Vacutainer tubes. PBMCs were isolated by Ficoll-Paque density-gradient centrifugation, with at least 6.5 million obtained per sample. Total RNA was extracted from PBMCs with Trizol reagent, with at least 5.5 micrograms obtained per sample. The percentages of naive CD45RAhigh/CD27high T cells were determined by flow cytometry on a PBMC aliquot from every donor. The library was prepared using 5' RACE. For sequencing, an Illumina HiSeq 2500 was employed. A second PCR of roughly 7 to 11 cycles was performed with a sample-barcoded 5' primer and a J-beta primer mix. A unique molecular identifier was introduced onto each TCR beta cDNA molecule by a template-switch 5' adaptor carrying 12 random nucleotides. Each sample yielded at least 2.5 million CDR3-containing paired-end reads. First-strand cDNA was synthesized from all RNA with the Mint cDNA synthesis kit, primed by a TRBC-specific oligonucleotide. Following uracil-DNA glycosylase treatment, all cDNA underwent a first 18-cycle PCR with the universal primers M1SS and BC2_uni_R. The authors' pipeline ran thus. Normalization of each sample was performed by random selection of 1 million high-quality reads, each carrying a distinct molecular identifier. Instead of being binned into consensus sequences, reads that shared molecular identifiers were thrown out. MiTCR, with a Q25 quality threshold and the strictest error-elimination algorithm, was used for CDR3 identification, clonotype clustering and error correction. A nonparametric unseen species model with Euler transformation was used to estimate a lower bound on total TCR beta diversity. TCRdb ran its own pipeline on the public reads, namely fastp trimming at Q25 and MiXCR clone calling, and kept in-frame beta chains. A single entry per CDR3 protein holds the most common genes and DNA from its merged rows. The V and J calls follow TCRdb's processing rather than the paper's. The sample records 710,000 or so distinct CDR3 sequences, roughly 32% of which are singletons. The ten largest account for 15% of the sample.

The receptor was derived from an elderly woman in good health. Donor details come from another sample of the same person, matched by shared clones. Sequenced: blood. Recombination connected TRBV12-3 or TRBV12-4 to TRBJ2-3, with TRBD2 identical over 8 junction bases. The nucleotide sequence reads as follows: TGTGCCAGCAGTTTAAAGCGGGGGCCTGACACAGATACGCAGTATTTT. Its protein is CASSLKRGPDTDTQYF.